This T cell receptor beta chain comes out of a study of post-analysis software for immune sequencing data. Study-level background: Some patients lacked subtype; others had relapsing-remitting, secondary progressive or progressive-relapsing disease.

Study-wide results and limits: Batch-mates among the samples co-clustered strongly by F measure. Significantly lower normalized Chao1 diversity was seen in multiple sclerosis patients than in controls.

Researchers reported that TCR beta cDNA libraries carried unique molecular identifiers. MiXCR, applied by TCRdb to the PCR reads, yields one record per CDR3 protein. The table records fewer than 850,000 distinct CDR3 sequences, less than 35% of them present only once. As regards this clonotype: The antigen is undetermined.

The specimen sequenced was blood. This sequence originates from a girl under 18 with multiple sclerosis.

The CDR3, as DNA: TGTGCCAGCAGCTTACCTGGGGGCTTTGGCGGAGCCTGGGAGCAGTTCTTC. Its protein product is CASSLPGGFGGAWEQFF. J is TRBJ2-1 and V is TRBV11-2; TRBD1 might be the D (6 bases). The germline V gene has CDR1 SGHAT and CDR2 FQNNGV. Trimming removed 2 bases from V and 10 bases from J, with 24 bases in between. The CDR3 loop spans 17 amino acids.